One sample yielded the 21 T cell receptor beta chains listed below, sequenced in a study of immune evolution from preneoplasia to lung adenocarcinoma (dated by TCRdb to the early 2020s). The library was made by the immunoSEQ multiplex PCR assay. The table comes from immuneACCESS by way of TCRdb, which keeps in-frame sequences with V and J called. Part of the clones is missing from these tables; in studies checked, under half for an unresolved V gene and the rest for unknown reasons. This sample lists fewer than 4,000 clones; around 50% were detected once. Roughly 7% of the sample is held by the ten biggest clonotypes. Sequences were obtained from FFPE normal lung tissue adjacent to the tumor. These receptors came from a person aged 50-59 years with lung adenocarcinoma.

The chain has TRBV25-1 and TRBJ2-3, with D possibly being TRBD2 (7 bases). CDR1 is MGHDK and CDR2 is SYGVNS in the germline V gene. Trimming pared 8 bases from V and 3 bases from J, leaving 18 bases between. This CDR3 contains 15 residues. CDR3 in amino acids: CASGLGAGETDTQYF. In nucleotides, the CDR3 is TGTGCCAGCGGCTTGGGGGCGGGAGAGACAGATACGCAGTATTTT. Full variable domain (outside the CDR3, taken from reference TRBV25-1 and TRBJ2-3): EADIYQTPRYLVIGTGKKITLECSQTMGHDKMYWYQQDPGMELHLIHYSYGVNSTEKGDLSSESTVSRIRTEHFPLTLESARPSHTSQYLCASGLGAGETDTQYFGPGTRLTVL.

The V call is TRBV6-6, the J call TRBJ1-1; TRBD1 matches at 7 bases. V was clipped by 5 bases and J by 3 bases; unmatched bases: 9. CDR1 and CDR2 from the germline V gene are MNHNY and SVGAGI (reference sequence). This CDR3 is built from 15 residues. The CDR3, as DNA: TGTGCCAGCAGTATTGGGACAGACGTCGACACTGAAGCTTTCTTT. This encodes CASSIGTDVDTEAFF.

The V and J genes are TRBV28 and TRBJ1-1; D uncertain. The CDR3 loop spans 14 amino acids. The germline V and J ends were trimmed by 7 bases and 5 bases, with 17 bases remaining between them. CDR1 is MDHEN and CDR2 is SYDVKM in the germline V gene. CDR3 loop: CASNPVGPVTEAFF. The DNA of the CDR3 is TGTGCCAGCAATCCGGTAGGCCCCGTAACTGAAGCTTTCTTT.

The chain links TRBV6-1 to TRBJ2-1, with D tentatively TRBD2 (6 bases). The length of the CDR3 is 14 residues. The V end was cut by 10 bases, the J end by 8 bases, with 21 bases between. CDR1 is MNHNS, CDR2 SASEGT, per germline. CDR3 sequence (DNA): TGTGCCAACCGACTAGGACGACGTGTGGATGAGCAGTTCTTC. This gives the protein CANRLGRRVDEQFF.

The V call is TRBV9, the J call TRBJ2-5; 8 nucleotides agree with TRBD1. The V gene's germline CDR1 is SGDLS and CDR2 YYNGEE. The V gene end was trimmed by 2 bases and the J gene end by 3 bases; junction bases not matched to a gene: 0. CDR3 length equals 13 residues. Here the CDR3 DNA reads TGTGCCAGCAGCGTGGACAGGGAAGAGACCCAGTACTTC. Amino acids: CASSVDREETQYF.

The V gene is TRBV28, the J gene TRBJ1-1; a weak D match, TRBD1 (5 bases). The CDR3 has 14 amino acids. Germline-derived CDR1 and CDR2 are MDHEN and SYDVKM. V lost 5 bases and J 1 base, leaving 11 bases between the germline ends. Here the CDR3 reads CASSLRQTNTEAFF. CDR3 coding DNA: TGTGCCAGCAGTCTTAGACAGACGAACACTGAAGCTTTCTTT.

This clone was detected only a few times. V and J are TRBV6-4 and TRBJ1-2; 11 bases are a match to TRBD1. V lost 2 bases and J lost 4; bases outside the gene matches: 0. Germline V gene sequence: CDR1 MRHNA, CDR2 SNTAGT. The CDR3 length is 14 residues. CDR3 loop: CASSDGTGGYGYTF. CDR3 sequence (DNA): TGTGCCAGCAGTGACGGGACAGGGGGCTATGGCTACACCTTC.

This chain joins TRBV2 and TRBJ1-2; D unresolved. CDR1 and CDR2 (germline): SNHLY, FYNNEI. Trimming pared 3 bases from V and 8 bases from J, leaving 13 bases between. This CDR3 spans 13 amino acids. CDR3 nucleotide sequence: TGTGCCAGCAGTGATGAGGGAACGGGAGGCTACACCTTC. As protein: CASSDEGTGGYTF.

This clone has only a few counts. This chain joins TRBV29-1 and TRBJ1-1, with D unclear. CDR1 and CDR2 from the germline V gene are SQVTM and ANQGSEA. The length of the CDR3 is 11 residues. Trimming took off 7 bases at V and 4 bases at J, with 10 bases between the two ends. The CDR3, as DNA: TGCAGCGGGAGCTATTTCACTGAAGCTTTCTTT. This sequence encodes CSGSYFTEAFF. Complete variable domain (other parts from reference TRBV29-1 and TRBJ1-1): SAVISQKPSRDICQRGTSLTIQCQVDSQVTMMFWYRQQPGQSLTLIATANQGSEATYESGFVIDKFPISRPNLTFSTLTVSNMSPEDSSIYLCSGSYFTEAFFGQGTRLTVV.

This rearrangement joins TRBV18 to TRBJ2-3; a possible D gene is TRBD1 (6 bases). The V gene's germline CDR1 is KGHSH and CDR2 LQKENI. The CDR3 loop spans 15 amino acids. Trimming left V 0 bases short and J 6 bases short, with 13 bases between. CDR3 sequence reads: CASSPPNAGEDTQYF. CDR3 coding DNA: TGTGCCAGCTCACCACCGAATGCAGGGGAGGATACGCAGTATTTT.

The chain recombines TRBV14 with TRBJ2-2, with a weak D call TRBD1 (5 bases). V lost 0 bases, J lost 3 bases, and 11 bases lay in between. Germline-derived CDR1 and CDR2 are SGHDN and FVKESK. The CDR3 is 16 residues long. The CDR3: CASSQEFRVDTGELFF. The CDR3 nucleotides are TGTGCCAGCAGCCAAGAGTTCAGGGTAGACACCGGGGAGCTGTTTTTT.

A few counts support this clone. The chain is built from TRBV6-6 and TRBJ1-2, with 9 nucleotides matching TRBD1. V lost 4 bases, J lost 7 bases, and 10 bases stayed unmatched. Germline-derived CDR1 and CDR2 are MNHNY and SVGAGI (reference sequence). This CDR3 spans 15 amino acids. In nucleotides, the CDR3 is TGTGCCAGCAGTTTAAGGGACAGGGCGGGCTCTGGCTACACCTTC. This encodes CASSLRDRAGSGYTF.

The CDR3 region is CATAFRGIDEQFF. As DNA, the CDR3 is TGTGCCACCGCCTTCAGGGGAATCGATGAGCAGTTCTTC. J is TRBJ2-1 and V is TRBV10-3; weak D call: TRBD1 (6 bases). Trimming removed 10 bases at V and 8 bases at J, with 18 bases between. Germline V gene sequence: CDR1 ENHRY, CDR2 SYGVKD. The CDR3 runs to 13 residues.

Only a few counts were recorded for this clone. This rearrangement joins TRBV28 to TRBJ1-4; 8 bases are shared with TRBD1. The length of the CDR3 is 13 residues. After removal of 6 bases from V and 7 bases from J, the junction contained 4 bases not matched to a gene. CDR1 and CDR2 from the germline V gene are MDHEN and SYDVKM. The CDR3 sequence is CASSYDRGEKLFF. The CDR3 region has the DNA TGTGCCAGCAGCTACGACAGGGGTGAAAAACTGTTTTTT.

This clone appeared a few times. In the same sample, other DNA sequences code for this CDR3. V usage is TRBV6-5 and J usage is TRBJ1-4; D is possibly TRBD1 (6 bases). Between the trimmed V and J ends, which lost 2 bases and 5 bases, there was a span of 12 bases. The CDR3 runs to 15 residues. Germline lookup yields CDR1 MNHEY and CDR2 SVGAGI. In DNA form, the CDR3 reads TGTGCCAGCAGTTACACGACAGGCGAAAATGAAAAACTGTTTTTT. It translates to CASSYTTGENEKLFF.

This clone ranks as large (0.1 to 1%). The J gene is TRBJ2-1, the V gene TRBV5-1, with D tentatively TRBD2 (6 bases). This CDR3 is built from 16 residues. Germline CDR1 is SGHRS and CDR2 is YFSETQ. The V gene lost 3 bases and the J gene lost 2 bases, with 15 bases spanning the gap. The CDR3 is CASSSTSGVTYNEQFF. As DNA, the CDR3 is TGCGCCAGCAGCTCCACCTCGGGGGTCACCTACAATGAGCAGTTCTTC.

The chain couples TRBV25-1 to TRBJ1-2; a possible D gene is TRBD1 (6 bases). The CDR3 loop spans 13 amino acids. Germline values: CDR1 MGHDK, CDR2 SYGVNS. V was trimmed by 6 bases and J by 2 bases, leaving 10 bases between them. The CDR3 DNA reads as TGTGCCAGCAGCGAGGGACACAACTATGGCTACACCTTC. Its protein is CASSEGHNYGYTF.

The V gene is TRBV6-4, the J gene TRBJ2-1; possible D gene TRBD1, 5 bases. V was shortened by 3 bases and J by 2 bases, with 5 bases between the two germline ends. The CDR3 totals 13 residues. From germline, CDR1 is MRHNA and CDR2 SNTAGT. The DNA for the CDR3 is TGTGCCAGCAGTGAGGACACCTACAATGAGCAGTTCTTC. Amino acid sequence: CASSEDTYNEQFF.

The chain links TRBV7-9 to TRBJ1-5; D is perhaps TRBD1 (5 bases). Between the trimmed V and J ends, which lost 8 bases and 0 bases, there was a span of 11 bases. This CDR3 contains 14 residues. CDR1 is SEHNR and CDR2 is FQNEAQ in the germline V gene (reference sequence). In nucleotides, the CDR3 is TGTGCCAGCGGGACGGGCAATAGCAATCAGCCCCAGCATTTT. Amino acids: CASGTGNSNQPQHF.

This clone has just a few counts. V gene TRBV11-3 combines with J gene TRBJ2-7, with D possibly TRBD2 on 6 matching bases. The germline CDR1 and CDR2 sequences are SGHNT and YENEEA. V was cut by 3 bases and J by 0 bases, with 12 bases left in between. The CDR3 is 15 amino acids. CDR3 nucleotide sequence: TGTGCCAGCAGCTTGGGGGTAGCGGCCTCCTACGAGCAGTACTTC. Protein: CASSLGVAASYEQYF.

V is TRBV9 and J is TRBJ2-2; 9 nucleotides agree with TRBD1. The J segment lost 6 bases and the V segment lost 3 bases, leaving 6 bases of the junction unmatched. CDR1 SGDLS and CDR2 YYNGEE come from the germline V gene. This CDR3 comprises 15 residues. The CDR3 loop is CASSAGQGISGELFF. DNA of the CDR3: TGTGCCAGCAGCGCTGGACAGGGGATCTCCGGGGAGCTGTTTTTT. The full variable domain, its missing parts supplied by reference TRBV9 and TRBJ2-2, is DSGVTQTPKHLITATGQRVTLRCSPRSGDLSVYWYQQSLDQGLQFLIQYYNGEERAKGNILERFSAQQFPDLHSELNLSSLELGDSALYFCASSAGQGISGELFFGEGSRLTVL.